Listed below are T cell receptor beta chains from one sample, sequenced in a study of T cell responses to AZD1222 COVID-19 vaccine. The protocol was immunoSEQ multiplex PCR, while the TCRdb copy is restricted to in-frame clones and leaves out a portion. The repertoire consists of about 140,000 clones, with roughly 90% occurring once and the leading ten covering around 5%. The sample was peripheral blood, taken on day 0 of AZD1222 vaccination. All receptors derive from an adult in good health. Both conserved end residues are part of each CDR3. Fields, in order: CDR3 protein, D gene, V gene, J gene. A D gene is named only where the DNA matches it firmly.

CDR3: CASRSSAGGRTSYEQYF; D: TRBD2; V: TRBV2; J: TRBJ2-7
CDR3: CASSGGDSTDEQFF; D: TRBD1; V: TRBV5-1; J: TRBJ2-1
CDR3: CASSSARSRNTIYF; D: NA; V: TRBV18; J: TRBJ1-3
CDR3: CATSRRIGGGGYTF; D: NA; V: TRBV15; J: TRBJ1-2
CDR3: CASLDRVTDTQYF; D: TRBD1; V: TRBV5-4; J: TRBJ2-3
CDR3: CASSLGTSNYGYTF; D: NA; V: TRBV11-2; J: TRBJ1-2
CDR3: CAWSRTGGWTGELFF; D: TRBD1; V: TRBV30; J: TRBJ2-2
CDR3: CASRGSGGQPQHF; D: NA; V: TRBV2; J: TRBJ1-5
CDR3: CASSGTGARYGYTF; D: NA; V: TRBV10-2; J: TRBJ1-2
CDR3: CASSLAGTSYNEQFF; D: TRBD2; V: TRBV6-5; J: TRBJ2-1
CDR3: CASSYSRTEYGYTF; D: NA; V: TRBV6-5; J: TRBJ1-2
CDR3: CASSIVATNEKLFF; D: NA; V: TRBV11-2; J: TRBJ1-4
CDR3: CASSMALAGGPSTDTQYF; D: TRBD2; V: TRBV19; J: TRBJ2-3
CDR3: CASSERTGGGNQPQHF; D: TRBD1; V: TRBV6-1; J: TRBJ1-5
CDR3: CASRSGTGGLTEAFF; D: TRBD1; V: TRBV27; J: TRBJ1-1
CDR3: CASSQVHDRGTEAFF; D: TRBD1; V: TRBV4-1; J: TRBJ1-1
CDR3: CASSSLAGGPYEQFF; D: TRBD2; V: TRBV7-2; J: TRBJ2-1
CDR3: CASSSRETEAFF; D: NA; V: TRBV11-2; J: TRBJ1-1
CDR3: CASSNRPGVDGYTF; D: NA; V: TRBV21-1; J: TRBJ1-2
CDR3: CASRLQGASGNTIYF; D: TRBD1; V: TRBV27; J: TRBJ1-3
CDR3: CASSLGLRISYEQYF; D: NA; V: TRBV5-6; J: TRBJ2-7
CDR3: CASGTERSSYNEQFF; D: TRBD1; V: TRBV2; J: TRBJ2-1
CDR3: CSVAATNEKLFF; D: NA; V: TRBV29-1; J: TRBJ1-4
CDR3: CATSRDGSYNSPLHF; D: NA; V: TRBV15; J: TRBJ1-6
CDR3: CASSLLSSGNREQYF; D: NA; V: TRBV5-1; J: TRBJ2-7
CDR3: CASSFSWSGYTDTQYF; D: NA; V: TRBV11-2; J: TRBJ2-3
CDR3: CAISRQIRTGGTGNTIYF; D: TRBD1; V: TRBV10-3; J: TRBJ1-3
CDR3: CASSPRGVNTEAFF; D: NA; V: TRBV9; J: TRBJ1-1
CDR3: CASSLFNLGQSSGNTIYF; D: NA; V: TRBV7-8; J: TRBJ1-3
CDR3: CASSEYVGELNYGYTF; D: NA; V: TRBV2; J: TRBJ1-2
CDR3: CASSQEGVSYEQYF; D: NA; V: TRBV4-1; J: TRBJ2-7
CDR3: CASSLRPPVWEGPDEQYF; D: TRBD2; V: TRBV27; J: TRBJ2-7
CDR3: CASSYSKSGSDGYTF; D: NA; V: TRBV6-5; J: TRBJ1-2
CDR3: CASSRGLALVETQYF; D: TRBD2; V: TRBV5-1; J: TRBJ2-5
CDR3: CAWSVMGYEVTEAFF; D: NA; V: TRBV30; J: TRBJ1-1
CDR3: CASSLGGSRADHEQYF; D: NA; V: TRBV7-6; J: TRBJ2-7
CDR3: CASSERTPVGGYTF; D: NA; V: TRBV6-1; J: TRBJ1-2
CDR3: CSVVRGGTYEQYF; D: NA; V: TRBV29-1; J: TRBJ2-7
CDR3: CASSKPGQYTSGANVLTF; D: TRBD1; V: TRBV10-2; J: TRBJ2-6
CDR3: CATSRAENNQPQHF; D: NA; V: TRBV5-4; J: TRBJ1-5
CDR3: CASSLAGGIGGYTF; D: TRBD1; V: TRBV7-9; J: TRBJ1-2